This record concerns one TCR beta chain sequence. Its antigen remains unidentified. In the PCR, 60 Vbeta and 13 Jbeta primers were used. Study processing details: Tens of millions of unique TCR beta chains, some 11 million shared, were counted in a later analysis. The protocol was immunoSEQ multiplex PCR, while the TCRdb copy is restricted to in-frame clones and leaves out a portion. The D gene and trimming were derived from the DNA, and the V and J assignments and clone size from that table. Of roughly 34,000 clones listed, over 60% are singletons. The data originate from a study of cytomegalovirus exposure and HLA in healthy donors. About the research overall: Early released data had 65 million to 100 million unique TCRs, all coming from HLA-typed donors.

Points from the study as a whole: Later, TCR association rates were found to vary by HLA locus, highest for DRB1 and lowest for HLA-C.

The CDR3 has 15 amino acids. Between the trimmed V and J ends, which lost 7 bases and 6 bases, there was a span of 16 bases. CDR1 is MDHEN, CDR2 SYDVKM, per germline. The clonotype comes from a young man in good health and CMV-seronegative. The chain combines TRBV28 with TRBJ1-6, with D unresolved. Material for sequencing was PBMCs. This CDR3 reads CASIEATLFNSPLHF. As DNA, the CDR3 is TGTGCCAGCATTGAGGCGACCCTATTTAATTCACCCCTCCACTTT.